The clone carrying this TCR beta chain was detected ten times or more. The data were taken from a study of T-cell reconstitution after alpha-beta-depleted transplantation in children. Unique molecular identifiers were incorporated when the TCRbeta library was constructed. TCRdb used MiXCR to reprocess the PCR reads, holding one entry per CDR3 protein. The sample carries some 240,000 distinct CDR3 sequences, around 9.7% recorded once. This CDR3 is built from 14 residues. With 2 bases removed from V and 9 bases from J, the gap between germline ends came to 16 bases. The chain uses TRBV12-3 or TRBV12-4 and TRBJ1-2; maybe TRBD1 (5 bases). The sequence was collected from a human donor who donated a stem cell graft to a child with SCID. The sequencing here drew on PBMCs from the stem cell graft donor, taken from the stem cell graft. The CDR3 is CASSLRADSGRYTF. In nucleotides, the CDR3 is TGTGCCAGCAGTTTAAGGGCAGACAGTGGGCGCTACACCTTC.